This T cell receptor beta chain was documented in a study of T cell responses to AZD1222 COVID-19 vaccine. The wider study: The analysis combined second doses at about 4 or about 12 weeks.

Assay used: immunoSEQ multiplex PCR; TCRdb lists only in-frame clones, some missing. The sample shows some 200,000 clones, roughly 92% of them seen only once. Regarding this clone: Its antigen is not known.

Germline CDR1 is SGHAT and CDR2 is FQNNGV. CDR3 length: 13 amino acids. Trimming removed 0 bases at V and 13 bases at J, with 15 bases between. Study observations and caveats: The breadth and depth of Spike-specific TCRs increased once two AZD1222 doses had been given. Spike as a whole was targeted by vaccine-associated CD4 TCRs, dominant at 160-218 and 743-854. The donor group comprised mostly white British people and more females; the analysis possibly underestimated clonal diversity.

The source material was peripheral blood, sampled on day 0 of AZD1222 vaccination. This clonotype was sampled from an adult in good health. The rearrangement uses TRBV11-2 and TRBJ1-1; D gene uncertain. The CDR3 spells CASSLEGRRPHFF. The CDR3 region has the DNA TGTGCCAGCAGCTTAGAAGGGCGGCGGCCTCATTTCTTT.